This TCR beta chain was captured in a study of shared clonotypes between healthy human individuals. TCRdb's copy holds only in-frame clones and misses some; the assay was immunoSEQ multiplex PCR. Of 950,000 to 1,300,000 clones listed, about 74% were seen once; the top ten hold about 1.5%. This clone showed up just a few times. Other DNA sequences in the sample encode the same CDR3. V lost 6 bases, J lost 1 base, and 4 bases lay in between. The CDR3 loop spans 13 amino acids. CDR1 and CDR2 from the germline V gene are MNHNY and SVGAGI (reference sequence). The sequenced sample consisted of memory CD4+ T cells sorted from blood. Sample subset: CD45RA-negative fraction. The TCR sequence derives from a man younger than 35 in good health. The rearrangement links TRBV6-6 to TRBJ2-6; D not certain. This CDR3 reads CASSGSGANVLTF. DNA of the CDR3: TGTGCCAGCAGCGGGTCTGGGGCCAACGTCCTGACTTTC.